These T cell receptor beta chains were read from a single sample in a study of chemoradiotherapy in HPV16-positive cancers. The repertoire was sequenced with immunoSEQ multiplex PCR; TCRdb's copy has only in-frame clones and lacks some. The data show fewer than 2,000 clones, with about 80% seen just once and approximately 8.2% held by the top ten. The sequences come from tumor tissue, collected from a patient who underwent chemoradiotherapy. The receptors originated from a human donor with HPV-associated anogenital cancer. Both conserved end residues are part of each CDR3. Fields, in order: D gene, V gene, CDR3 length, clone size, J gene, CDR3 protein, CDR3 DNA. The D gene is left open where the match is weak. Only part of the rows carry a size: once, few, many, or a class if the clone is expanded.

TRBD1	TRBV5-1	13	-	TRBJ1-4	CASSSRQGEKLFF	TGCGCCAGCAGCTCCAGACAGGGTGAAAAACTGTTTTTT
-	TRBV30	14	-	TRBJ1-6	CAWSDHRNNSPLHF	TGTGCCTGGAGTGACCACAGGAATAATTCACCCCTCCACTTT
-	TRBV18	15	once	TRBJ1-1	CASSPMWGPNTEAFF	TGTGCCAGCTCCCCTATGTGGGGGCCCAACACTGAAGCTTTCTTT
-	TRBV20-1	10	-	TRBJ2-7	CSAPWGGEYF	TGCAGTGCCCCCTGGGGGGGCGAGTACTTC
-	TRBV5-1	13	-	TRBJ2-3	CASSPDWADTQYF	TGCGCCAGCAGCCCCGATTGGGCAGATACGCAGTATTTT
-	TRBV7-6	16	-	TRBJ2-7	CASSLGRDGESYEQYF	TGTGCCAGCAGCTTAGGGCGGGACGGAGAATCCTACGAGCAGTACTTC
-	TRBV7-6	13	-	TRBJ2-3	CASSPTREDTQYF	TGTGCCAGCAGCCCCACGAGGGAGGATACGCAGTATTTT
-	TRBV11-2	13	-	TRBJ2-1	CASSLGGLDEQFF	TGTGCCAGCAGCTTAGGAGGGTTGGATGAGCAGTTCTTC
TRBD2	TRBV2	17	-	TRBJ2-3	CASSWPERGGSTDTQYF	TGTGCCAGCAGCTGGCCTGAGCGGGGGGGGAGCACAGATACGCAGTATTTT
-	TRBV11-1	15	once	TRBJ1-1	CASSLAYGGEAEAFF	TGTGCCAGCAGCTTAGCGTACGGAGGGGAAGCTGAAGCTTTCTTT
-	TRBV11-3	16	-	TRBJ1-3	CASSSDVLKAGNTIYF	TGTGCCAGCAGCTCGGATGTCCTGAAGGCTGGAAACACCATATATTTT
TRBD2	TRBV7-2	13	-	TRBJ2-7	CASGTSGIYEQYF	TGTGCCTCTGGAACTAGCGGGATATACGAGCAGTACTTC
-	TRBV7-6	15	-	TRBJ1-2	CASSPQFGQNYGYTF	TGTGCCAGCAGCCCACAATTCGGACAAAACTATGGCTACACCTTC
TRBD1	TRBV27	15	-	TRBJ2-7	CASSTRTGGKDEQYF	TGTGCCAGCAGTACCCGGACAGGGGGTAAAGACGAGCAGTACTTC
-	TRBV29-1	12	-	TRBJ2-5	CSVDGGKKTQYF	TGCAGCGTTGATGGGGGGAAAAAGACCCAGTACTTC
TRBD1	TRBV6-1	17	few	TRBJ1-2	CASSEAGIGGLDYGYTF	TGTGCCAGCAGTGAAGCTGGGATAGGGGGCCTCGACTATGGCTACACCTTC
-	TRBV6-1	14	-	TRBJ2-3	CASGRDPGADTQYF	TGTGCCAGCGGAAGGGACCCGGGAGCGGATACGCAGTATTTT
-	TRBV28	13	-	TRBJ1-2	CASSHDGIYGYTF	TGTGCCAGCAGCCACGACGGGATCTATGGCTACACCTTC
TRBD2	TRBV2	14	-	TRBJ2-3	CASSAMTSPDTQYF	TGTGCCAGCAGTGCAATGACTAGCCCAGATACGCAGTATTTT
-	TRBV5-1	15	-	TRBJ1-4	CASSPSLGLGEKLFF	TGCGCCAGCAGCCCCAGTTTGGGTCTAGGTGAAAAACTGTTTTTT
-	TRBV7-3	12	-	TRBJ2-2	CASSPNTGELFF	TGTGCCAGCAGCCCGAACACCGGGGAGCTGTTTTTT
TRBD2	TRBV2	16	-	TRBJ2-3	CASRLIAGGPTDTQYF	TGTGCCAGCAGACTCATAGCGGGAGGGCCGACAGATACGCAGTATTTT
TRBD1	TRBV4-2	12	-	TRBJ2-1	CASSYGTGAQFF	TGTGCCAGCAGCTATGGGACAGGGGCGCAGTTCTTC
-	TRBV9	14	once	TRBJ1-1	CASSQSGRDAEAFF	TGTGCCAGCAGCCAATCGGGCAGGGACGCTGAAGCTTTCTTT
TRBD1	TRBV6-5	13	-	TRBJ1-1	CASTGTDNTEAFF	TGTGCCAGCACCGGGACAGATAACACTGAAGCTTTCTTT
TRBD1	TRBV2	12	-	TRBJ2-3	CASRDRGDTQYF	TGTGCCAGCAGAGACAGGGGCGATACGCAGTATTTT
-	TRBV11-2	15	-	TRBJ2-1	CASSSTASSYNEQFF	TGTGCCAGCAGCTCGACCGCTAGCTCCTACAATGAGCAGTTCTTC
TRBD1	TRBV7-9	17	-	TRBJ1-3	CASSLLGQVFSGNTIYF	TGTGCCAGCAGCTTATTAGGACAGGTCTTCTCTGGAAACACCATATATTTT
TRBD2	TRBV10-1	16	-	TRBJ2-4	CASSECGRALLNIQYF	TGCGCCAGCAGTGAGTGCGGGAGGGCCCTCTTAAACATTCAGTACTTC
TRBD1	TRBV30	13	few	TRBJ2-7	CAWKDRGSYEQYF	TGTGCCTGGAAGGACAGGGGGTCCTACGAGCAGTACTTC
-	TRBV29-1	13	few	TRBJ2-7	CSVLEDRAPRQYF	TGCAGCGTTTTGGAGGACCGGGCCCCGCGGCAGTACTTC
-	TRBV23-1	15	-	TRBJ2-3	CASSQKGHPRDTQYF	TGCGCCAGCAGTCAAAAGGGACACCCGCGCGATACGCAGTATTTT
-	TRBV5-5	14	-	TRBJ2-1	CASSFYRTSNEQFF	TGTGCCAGCAGCTTTTATCGTACCTCCAATGAGCAGTTCTTC
-	TRBV10-2	14	-	TRBJ1-3	CASRRTQSGNTIYF	TGCGCCAGCAGAAGGACACAATCTGGAAACACCATATATTTT
-	TRBV7-9	17	-	TRBJ2-1	CASSLTREAQRPGEQFF	TGTGCCAGCAGCTTGACCCGGGAAGCCCAAAGGCCTGGTGAGCAGTTCTTC
-	TRBV9	15	-	TRBJ2-7	CASSPGQRNFYEQYF	TGTGCCAGCAGCCCTGGACAGAGAAACTTCTACGAGCAGTACTTC
-	TRBV6-4	15	few	TRBJ1-6	CASRRTSSYNSPLHF	TGTGCCAGCAGGAGAACGAGCTCCTATAATTCACCCCTCCACTTT
TRBD1	TRBV30	13	-	TRBJ1-2	CASKYRDSYGYTF	TGTGCCAGCAAGTACCGGGACAGCTATGGCTACACCTTC
TRBD1	TRBV30	14	-	TRBJ2-3	CAWSVRGLGDTQYF	TGTGCCTGGAGTGTCAGGGGGCTTGGGGATACGCAGTATTTT
-	TRBV30	13	-	TRBJ1-3	CAWSTAIRNTIYF	TGTGCCTGGAGCACAGCTATAAGAAACACCATATATTTT
TRBD1	TRBV13	14	-	TRBJ2-2	CASSSRQGTGELFF	TGTGCCAGCAGCTCCAGACAGGGGACCGGGGAGCTGTTTTTT
-	TRBV6-5	11	once	TRBJ1-2	CASSYGVGYTF	TGTGCCAGCAGCTACGGAGTTGGCTACACCTTC
-	TRBV27	15	-	TRBJ2-3	CASSLGGRYTDTQYF	TGTGCCAGCAGTTTAGGCGGACGTTACACAGATACGCAGTATTTT
TRBD2	TRBV9	17	-	TRBJ2-2	CASSVMSGRGDTGELFF	TGTGCCAGCAGCGTAATGAGCGGGAGAGGCGACACCGGGGAGCTGTTTTTT
TRBD2	TRBV5-1	17	-	TRBJ2-5	CASSLVLAGGLQETQYF	TGCGCCAGCAGCTTGGTACTAGCGGGAGGGCTTCAAGAGACCCAGTACTTC
-	TRBV21-1	16	once	TRBJ2-7	CASSPRGGGYTYEQYF	TGTGCCAGCAGCCCGCGGGGAGGGGGTTACACCTACGAGCAGTACTTC
-	TRBV29-1	13	few	TRBJ1-1	CSVDEPTNTEAFF	TGCAGCGTTGATGAACCGACCAACACTGAAGCTTTCTTT
TRBD2	TRBV27	17	once	TRBJ2-3	CASSLLSWGGFTDTQYF	TGTGCCAGCAGTTTATTGTCTTGGGGAGGGTTCACAGATACGCAGTATTTT
-	TRBV7-3	16	-	TRBJ1-5	CASSPWTESSNQPQHF	TGTGCCAGCAGCCCCTGGACGGAAAGTAGCAATCAGCCCCAGCATTTT
-	TRBV19	13	-	TRBJ2-7	CASSVGFSYEQYF	TGTGCCAGTAGTGTCGGATTCTCCTACGAGCAGTACTTC
-	TRBV6-1	14	once	TRBJ1-3	CASSPGGSGNTIYF	TGTGCCAGCAGCCCTGGGGGGTCTGGAAACACCATATATTTT
-	TRBV5-1	15	-	TRBJ2-2	CASSLVSSMTGELFF	TGCGCCAGCAGCTTGGTGTCTAGTATGACCGGGGAGCTGTTTTTT
-	TRBV7-9	13	-	TRBJ1-1	CASSLLVNTEAFF	TGTGCCAGCAGCTTATTGGTGAACACTGAAGCTTTCTTT
-	TRBV28	13	-	TRBJ2-5	CASSFTLRETQYF	TGTGCCAGCAGTTTTACCCTGAGGGAGACCCAGTACTTC
TRBD2	TRBV19	18	once	TRBJ2-2	CASSIQGLAGVNTGELFF	TGTGCCAGTAGTATCCAAGGACTAGCGGGCGTGAACACCGGGGAGCTGTTTTTT
-	TRBV9	13	-	TRBJ1-1	CASSPHGNTEAFF	TGTGCCAGCAGCCCCCATGGAAACACTGAAGCTTTCTTT
-	TRBV10-2	14	once	TRBJ2-5	CASSESGYQETQYF	TGCGCCAGCAGTGAGTCGGGTTACCAAGAGACCCAGTACTTC
-	TRBV5-1	14	-	TRBJ1-1	CASSLSLLNTEAFF	TGCGCCAGCAGCTTGTCCCTTTTGAACACTGAAGCTTTCTTT
TRBD2	TRBV2	15	-	TRBJ2-3	CASGGTSGRVDTQYF	TGTGCCAGCGGTGGAACTAGCGGGAGGGTAGATACGCAGTATTTT